In its sample, the clone carrying this T cell receptor (beta chain) was seen once. Its antigen is undetermined. It was with 60 Vbeta and 13 Jbeta primers that the PCR ran. The method was immunoSEQ multiplex PCR; TCRdb's version includes in-frame clones alone and lacks a portion of them. The data hold about 110,000 clones, with over 65% observed a single time. The data were taken from a study of cytomegalovirus exposure and HLA in healthy donors. The study's findings and limits: The study labeled about 160 TCR beta chains cytomegalovirus-associated. Later analysis found that TCR beta chains associated with HLA were more clonally expanded than other, equally common chains.

Trimming removed 6 bases from V and 4 bases from J, with 12 bases in between. Germline CDR1 is MDHEN and CDR2 is SYDVKM. The CDR3 spans 13 residues. This clonotype was sampled from a woman under 40 in good health and CMV-seronegative. The gene calls are TRBV28 and TRBJ1-2; D not certain. Source material: PBMCs. The CDR3 nucleotides are TGTGCCAGCAGCCCCACGGACTTCTATGGCTACACCTTC. Its translation: CASSPTDFYGYTF.